These 9 T cell receptor beta chains were all obtained from the same sample, sequenced in a study of blood T cell repertoires in COVID-19. TCRdb's copy holds only in-frame clones and misses some; the assay was immunoSEQ multiplex PCR. Of approximately 280,000 clones in the sample, about 89% were seen once. The specimen was peripheral blood. These TCRs come from a man aged 50 or older with acute or convalescent COVID-19.

As DNA, the CDR3 is TGTGCCAGCAGCCAATTTATGGCGGGAGAAGCTTTCTTT. Translating it yields CASSQFMAGEAFF. V is TRBV3-1 (or the pseudogene TRBV3-2) and J is TRBJ1-1; D not certain. V shed 2 bases and J shed 8 bases, with 12 bases lying between them. The CDR3 totals 13 residues. From germline, CDR1 is LGHDT and CDR2 YNNKEL (reference sequence).

As DNA, the CDR3 is TGTGCTAGTGGTTCACAGGGGGAGCATGAGCAGTTCTTC. As protein: CASGSQGEHEQFF. This chain connects TRBV12-5 to TRBJ2-1; the match to TRBD1 covers 8 bases. Germline loops: CDR1 LGHNT, CDR2 FRNRAP. With 4 bases clipped from V and 8 bases from J, the junction kept 4 bases outside the gene matches. This CDR3 comprises 13 residues. The entire variable domain, with the rest obtained from reference TRBV12-5 and TRBJ2-1, is as follows: DARVTQTPRHKVTEMGQEVTMRCQPILGHNTVFWYRQTMMQGLELLAYFRNRAPLDDSGMPKDRFSAEMPDATLATLKIQPSEPRDSAVYFCASGSQGEHEQFFGPGTRLTVL.

This chain links TRBV6-4 with TRBJ1-2, with 8 bases lining up with TRBD1. Germline V lookup: CDR1 MRHNA, CDR2 SNTAGT. V trimming: 6 bases; J trimming: 8 bases; junction bases outside the gene matches: 20. The CDR3 runs to 17 residues. The CDR3 here is CASSPWAGQATKGGYTF. CDR3 nucleotides: TGTGCCAGCAGCCCTTGGGCGGGACAGGCAACCAAAGGAGGCTACACCTTC.

The V and J genes are TRBV5-1 and TRBJ1-5; D remains ambiguous. Per the germline V gene, CDR1 is SGHRS and CDR2 is YFSETQ. Deletions cut 3 bases from V and 7 bases from J, with 11 bases between. The CDR3 runs to 13 residues. The CDR3 bases are TGCGCCAGCAGCTCCCTAGGTGAGCAGCCCCAGCATTTT. It encodes CASSSLGEQPQHF.

The chain carries TRBV5-1 and TRBJ2-3, with D tentatively TRBD1 (5 bases). The CDR3 spans 13 residues. V dropped 5 bases and J dropped 2 bases, with 9 bases sitting between them. Germline assignment: CDR1 SGHRS and CDR2 YFSETQ. The CDR3 DNA is TGCGCCAGCAGGACAGCCACCACAGATACGCAGTATTTT. This translates into CASRTATTDTQYF.

This chain connects TRBV10-3 to TRBJ1-6; D perhaps matches TRBD1 (5 bases). V was clipped by 2 bases and J by 8 bases, with 22 bases between them. In germline, CDR1 is ENHRY, CDR2 SYGVKD. The CDR3 is 18 residues long. The CDR3 DNA is TGTGCCATCAGTGAGCGCGGAGCGGGGGTCCTTAGGGATTCACCCCTCCACTTT. Translating gives CAISERGAGVLRDSPLHF.

The chain carries TRBV5-5 and TRBJ2-5; possibly TRBD1 for D (5 bases). Deletions cut 5 bases from V and 2 bases from J, with 10 bases between. The CDR3 is 13 amino acids. Germline CDR1 SGHKS, CDR2 YYEKEE (reference sequence). The CDR3 DNA is TGTGCCAGCAGATGGAAGGGGCAAGAGACCCAGTACTTC. This codes for CASRWKGQETQYF.

The chain combines TRBV7-9 with TRBJ1-6, with D uncertain. This CDR3 is 15 amino acids long. The germline V gene encodes CDR1 SEHNR and CDR2 FQNEAQ (reference sequence). Trimming shortened V by 2 bases and J by 7 bases, and 12 bases separated the two germline ends. For the CDR3, the DNA is TGTGCCAGCAGCTTATCGGAACAGACGAATTCACCCCTCCACTTT. Its translation: CASSLSEQTNSPLHF.

The genes are TRBV3-1 (or the pseudogene TRBV3-2) and TRBJ1-6; TRBD1 agrees at 9 bases. The V gene end was trimmed by 10 bases and the J gene end by 6 bases; junction bases not matched to a gene: 10. CDR3 size: 15 residues. The germline V gene has CDR1 LGHDT and CDR2 YNNKEL (reference sequence). The CDR3 region is CATSDRGKGNSPLHF. In DNA form, the CDR3 reads TGTGCCACCTCGGACAGGGGAAAGGGTAATTCACCCCTCCACTTT.